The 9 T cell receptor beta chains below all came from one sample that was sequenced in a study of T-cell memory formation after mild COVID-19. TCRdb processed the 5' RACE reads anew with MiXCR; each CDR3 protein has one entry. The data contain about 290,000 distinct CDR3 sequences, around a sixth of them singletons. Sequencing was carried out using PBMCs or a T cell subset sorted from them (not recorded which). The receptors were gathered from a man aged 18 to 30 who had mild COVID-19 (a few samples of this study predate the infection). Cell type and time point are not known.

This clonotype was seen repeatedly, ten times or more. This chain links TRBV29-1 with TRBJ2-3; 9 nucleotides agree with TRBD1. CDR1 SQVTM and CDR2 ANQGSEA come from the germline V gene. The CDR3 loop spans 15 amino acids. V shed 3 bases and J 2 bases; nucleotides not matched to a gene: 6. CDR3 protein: CSVDGTGINTDTQYF. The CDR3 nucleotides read TGCAGCGTTGACGGGACAGGGATCAACACAGATACGCAGTATTTT.

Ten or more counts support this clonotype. CDR3 bases: TGCGCCAGCAGCCCCCGGGAACTGACCTACGAGCAGTACTTC. This translates into CASSPRELTYEQYF. The V and J genes are TRBV4-1 and TRBJ2-7; D is perhaps TRBD2 (5 bases). The CDR3 totals 14 residues. The germline gives CDR1 MGHRA, CDR2 YSYEKL. V lost 4 bases to trimming and J lost 2 bases, with 12 bases between them.

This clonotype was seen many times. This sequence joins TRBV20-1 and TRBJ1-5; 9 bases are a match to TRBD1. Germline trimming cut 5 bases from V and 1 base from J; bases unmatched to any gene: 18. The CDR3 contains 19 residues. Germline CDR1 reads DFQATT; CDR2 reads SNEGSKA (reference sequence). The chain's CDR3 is CSAEGPDRGSGRSNQPQHF. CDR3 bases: TGCAGTGCTGAAGGCCCGGACAGGGGAAGTGGACGGAGCAATCAGCCCCAGCATTTT.

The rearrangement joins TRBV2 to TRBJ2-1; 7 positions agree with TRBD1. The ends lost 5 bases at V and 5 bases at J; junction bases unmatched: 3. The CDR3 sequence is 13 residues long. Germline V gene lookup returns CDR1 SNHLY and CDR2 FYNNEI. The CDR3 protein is CASSFTGDNEQFF. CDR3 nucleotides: TGTGCCAGCAGTTTTACAGGGGACAATGAGCAGTTCTTC.

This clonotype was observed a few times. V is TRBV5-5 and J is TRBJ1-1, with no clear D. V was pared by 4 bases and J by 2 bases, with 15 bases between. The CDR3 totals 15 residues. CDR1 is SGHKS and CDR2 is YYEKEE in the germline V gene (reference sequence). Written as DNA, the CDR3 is TGTGCCAGCAGCCTGGGCTGGGTCCAAAACACTGAAGCTTTCTTT. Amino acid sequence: CASSLGWVQNTEAFF.

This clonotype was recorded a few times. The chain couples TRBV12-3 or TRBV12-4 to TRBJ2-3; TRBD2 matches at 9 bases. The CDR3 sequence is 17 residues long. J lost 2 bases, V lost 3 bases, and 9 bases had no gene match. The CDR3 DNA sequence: TGTGCCAGCAGTTTTGAGGCGACTAGCGGAAACACAGATACGCAGTATTTT. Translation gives CASSFEATSGNTDTQYF.

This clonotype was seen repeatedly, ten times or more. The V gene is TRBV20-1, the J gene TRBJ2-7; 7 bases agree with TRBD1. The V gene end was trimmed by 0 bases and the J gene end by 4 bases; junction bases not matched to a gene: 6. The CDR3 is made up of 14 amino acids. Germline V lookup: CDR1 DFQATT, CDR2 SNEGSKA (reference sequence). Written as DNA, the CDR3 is TGCAGTGCTAGAGATTCGGGACAGAAATACGAGCAGTACTTC. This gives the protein CSARDSGQKYEQYF.

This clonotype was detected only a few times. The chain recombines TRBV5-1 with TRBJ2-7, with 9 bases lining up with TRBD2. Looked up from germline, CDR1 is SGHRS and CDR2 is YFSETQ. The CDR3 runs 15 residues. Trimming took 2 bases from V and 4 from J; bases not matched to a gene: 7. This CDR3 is CASSFPTSGEYEQYF. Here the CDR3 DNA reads TGCGCCAGCAGCTTCCCGACTAGCGGAGAGTACGAGCAGTACTTC.

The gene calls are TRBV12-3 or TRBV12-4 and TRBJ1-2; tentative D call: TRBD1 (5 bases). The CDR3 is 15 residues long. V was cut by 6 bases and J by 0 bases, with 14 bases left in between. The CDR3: CASREWGGANYGYTF. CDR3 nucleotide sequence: TGTGCCAGCAGAGAATGGGGGGGGGCTAACTATGGCTACACCTTC.